This passage covers 15 T cell receptor beta chains from one sample sequenced in a study of T cell repertoires in cytomegalovirus infection. Each CDR3 protein is one row after TCRdb ran MiXCR on the reads. The sample lists 310,000 or so distinct CDR3 sequences; roughly 25% were seen once. For these TCRs, the target antigens are not known. The sequencing here drew on cultured PBMCs, taken from culture after CMV antigen stimulation. These TCRs come from a human donor in good health (CMV status not recorded). Some clones in this sample may be carry-over from other donors' samples.

CDR3 nucleotides: TGTGCCAGCAGTTTAACACAGGGGGCCTGGGGGATGAACACTGAAGCTTTCTTT. Residues: CASSLTQGAWGMNTEAFF. The chain carries TRBV12-3 or TRBV12-4 and TRBJ1-1, with 9 bases identical to TRBD1. This CDR3 has 18 amino acids. Unmatched junction bases numbered 10, after V lost 2 bases and J lost 0 bases.

This clonotype was found a few times. The rearrangement joins TRBV6-2 or TRBV6-3 to TRBJ2-1; 7 positions match TRBD2. The CDR3 is made up of 13 amino acids. After removal of 4 bases from V and 7 bases from J, the junction contained 4 bases not matched to a gene. Germline V gene lookup returns CDR1 MNHEY and CDR2 SVGEGT. The CDR3 DNA follows: TGTGCCAGCAGTTTGCTAGCGGAGAATGAGCAGTTCTTC. The encoded protein is CASSLLAENEQFF.

This clonotype showed up just a few times. The genes are TRBV19 and TRBJ2-5; D unresolved. The CDR3 has 14 residues. Germline V gene sequence: CDR1 LNHDA, CDR2 SQIVND (reference sequence). Trimming pared 3 bases from V and 1 base from J, leaving 9 bases between. This CDR3 reads CASSITRAQETQYF. The CDR3 DNA is TGTGCCAGTAGTATTACACGGGCCCAAGAGACCCAGTACTTC.

In nucleotides, the CDR3 is TGCAGTGCTAGAGCGCAGGGGAACACTGAAGCTTTCTTT. Translation gives CSARAQGNTEAFF. The V and J genes are TRBV20-1 and TRBJ1-1; tentative D call: TRBD1 (5 bases). The germline gives CDR1 DFQATT, CDR2 SNEGSKA (reference sequence). There are 13 residues in the CDR3. V lost 1 base and J 1 base, leaving 7 bases between the germline ends.

The rearrangement uses TRBV5-6 and TRBJ2-7; TRBD1 aligns across 9 bases. The CDR3 sequence is 14 residues long. With V trimmed by 3 bases and J by 5 bases, 6 bases remained unmatched. CDR1 and CDR2 (germline): SGHDT, YYEEEE. The CDR3 nucleotides read TGTGCCAGCAGCTGGGGGACAGGGTTCGACGAGCAGTACTTC. Translating it yields CASSWGTGFDEQYF.

This clonotype was seen more than once but under ten times. The chain links TRBV4-3 to TRBJ1-2; D gene unclear. There are 16 residues in the CDR3. V dropped 1 base and J dropped 2 bases, with 14 bases sitting between them. From germline, CDR1 is LGHNA and CDR2 YSLEER. The CDR3 protein is CASSQGPNGANYGYTF. In nucleotides, the CDR3 is TGCGCCAGCAGCCAAGGTCCAAACGGCGCCAACTATGGCTACACCTTC.

Only a few counts were recorded for this clonotype. V usage is TRBV28 and J usage is TRBJ2-3; D is ambiguous. This CDR3 contains 14 residues. CDR1 is MDHEN and CDR2 is SYDVKM in the germline V gene. Between the trimmed V and J ends, which lost 3 bases and 2 bases, there was a span of 9 bases. CDR3 protein: CASSLNSLTDTQYF. CDR3 nucleotide sequence: TGTGCCAGCAGTTTGAACAGTCTCACAGATACGCAGTATTTT.

This clonotype was detected a few times. The genes are TRBV7-2 and TRBJ2-7; weak D call: TRBD1 (6 bases). This CDR3 has 14 amino acids. V dropped 2 bases and J dropped 3 bases, with 11 bases sitting between them. Germline V lookup: CDR1 SGHTA, CDR2 FQGNSA. The CDR3 region has the DNA TGTGCCAGCAGCTTAAACAGGGTGGACTACGAGCAGTACGTC. Protein: CASSLNRVDYEQYV.

This clonotype was detected many times. The CDR3, as DNA: TGTGCCAGTAGCCCAGGCAACTCGGGGAATGAGCAGTTCTTC. This translates into CASSPGNSGNEQFF. This rearrangement joins TRBV19 to TRBJ2-1, with D maybe TRBD2 (5 bases). In germline, CDR1 is LNHDA, CDR2 SQIVND (reference sequence). The CDR3 contains 14 residues. The V end was cut by 6 bases, the J end by 7 bases, with 16 bases between.

The chain is built from TRBV19 and TRBJ2-3, with 8 positions matching TRBD2. V shed 9 bases, J shed 0 bases, and the junction held 5 bases outside the gene matches. CDR1 LNHDA and CDR2 SQIVND come from the germline V gene (reference sequence). The CDR3 is 14 residues long. The CDR3 protein is CASRGRSSTDTQYF. Here the CDR3 DNA reads TGTGCCAGCCGCGGGAGGTCTAGCACAGATACGCAGTATTTT.

This clonotype was counted ten times or more. The chain couples TRBV6-2 or TRBV6-3 to TRBJ2-7; D gene unclear. CDR3 length: 12 amino acids. V lost 2 bases, J lost 4 bases, and 6 bases lay in between. Germline CDR1 is MNHEY and CDR2 is SVGEGT. DNA of the CDR3: TGTGCCAGCAGTTACGGCAGGTACGAGCAGTACTTC. Translation gives CASSYGRYEQYF.

The chain carries TRBV28 and TRBJ1-1; 7 positions agree with TRBD1. Germline trimming cut 5 bases from V and 5 bases from J; bases unmatched to any gene: 11. The CDR3 spans 15 residues. Germline V CDR1 and CDR2: MDHEN, SYDVKM. CDR3 protein: CASSDVTGRGTEAFF. Here the CDR3 DNA reads TGTGCCAGCAGTGATGTGACAGGGAGGGGGACTGAAGCTTTCTTT.

In this sample, this clonotype turned up many times. V gene TRBV7-2 combines with J gene TRBJ1-1; 8 bases match TRBD1. CDR1 is SGHTA and CDR2 is FQGNSA in the germline V gene. The CDR3 spans 13 residues. V was pared by 7 bases and J by 3 bases, with 4 bases of the junction left unmatched. CDR3 nucleotides: TGTGCCAGCAAAGGACAGGGTTACACTGAAGCTTTCTTT. It yields the protein CASKGQGYTEAFF.

This clonotype was counted between two and nine times. The chain is built from TRBV12-3 or TRBV12-4 and TRBJ2-5; no definite D call. The CDR3 totals 13 residues. Between the trimmed V and J ends, which lost 2 bases and 3 bases, there was a span of 7 bases. The CDR3 is CASSLRLEETQYF. The CDR3 DNA is TGTGCCAGCAGTTTACGCCTCGAAGAGACCCAGTACTTC.

This clonotype was detected only a few times. The chain recombines TRBV27 with TRBJ2-3; TRBD2 agrees at 7 bases. Trimming cost V 2 bases and J 2 bases; bases outside gene matches: 13. This CDR3 comprises 18 residues. Per germline, CDR1 MNHEY and CDR2 SMNVEV (reference sequence). In DNA, the CDR3 is TGTGCCAGCAGTTTAGAAGGCCCACTAGCGACTTACACAGATACGCAGTATTTT. Amino acid sequence: CASSLEGPLATYTDTQYF.